One sample yielded the 21 T cell receptor beta chains listed below, sequenced in a study of T cells after yellow fever vaccination. Each CDR3 protein gets one entry after TCRdb re-called the 5' RACE reads with MiXCR. The sample contains a few hundred thousand distinct CDR3 sequences, more than 3.5% of which appear only once. The sequencing used PBMCs, collected 15 days after the yellow fever booster vaccination. All receptors come from a man between 18 and 35 years old who received the YFV17D yellow fever vaccine.

Many counts were recorded for this clonotype. The chain has TRBV24-1 and TRBJ1-1; D gene unclear. This CDR3 comprises 15 residues. Germline V gene data show CDR1 as KGHDR and CDR2 as SFDVKD. V gave up 2 bases and J gave up 4 bases, with 13 bases separating them. The CDR3 protein is CATSDSSGQLTEAFF. CDR3 DNA sequence: TGTGCCACCAGTGATTCTAGCGGGCAACTCACTGAAGCTTTCTTT.

A few counts support this clonotype. This chain uses TRBV5-4 with TRBJ1-1, with D possibly matching TRBD1 (5 bases). The CDR3 extends over 14 amino acids. V dropped 2 bases and J dropped 3 bases, with 11 bases sitting between them. Germline CDR1 and CDR2: SGHNT and YYREEE (reference sequence). Written as DNA, the CDR3 is TGTGCCAGCAGCTTAGAGGGGAGATACACTGAAGCTTTCTTT. Its translation: CASSLEGRYTEAFF.

The sample holds many counts of this clonotype. The chain is built from TRBV4-1 and TRBJ2-1, with TRBD2 identical over 9 bases. In germline, CDR1 is MGHRA, CDR2 YSYEKL. The CDR3 has 16 amino acids. The trim removed 1 base at V and 7 bases at J, leaving 8 bases unmatched. The CDR3 spells CASSQVSSGGWNEQFF. CDR3 coding DNA: TGCGCCAGCAGCCAAGTGAGCAGCGGGGGGTGGAATGAGCAGTTCTTC.

This clonotype was picked up one time. A read error may explain this, as a much larger clone is one base away. V and J are TRBV29-1 and TRBJ1-1; unclear D gene. This CDR3 contains 11 residues. Germline V CDR1 and CDR2: SQVTM, ANQGSEA. The germline V and J ends were trimmed by 8 bases and 6 bases, with 13 bases remaining between them. In DNA, the CDR3 is TGCAGCACTGCCACTAACTCTGAAGCTTTCTTT. It codes for CSTATNSEAFF.

This clonotype was seen many times. This chain links TRBV2 with TRBJ2-7, with D tentatively TRBD2 (5 bases). CDR3 length: 11 residues. Trimming took off 4 bases at V and 10 bases at J, with 11 bases between the two ends. CDR1 is SNHLY and CDR2 is FYNNEI in the germline V gene. The CDR3 sequence: CASSVLAFQYV. CDR3 DNA: TGTGCCAGCAGTGTGCTAGCCTTTCAGTACGTC.

This clonotype showed up many times. The chain combines TRBV4-2 with TRBJ2-5; possible D gene TRBD1, 6 bases. There are 15 residues in the CDR3. Germline V CDR1 and CDR2: LGHNA, YNFKEQ. Deletions cut 0 bases from V and 4 bases from J, with 12 bases between. The CDR3 nucleotides read TGTGCCAGCAGCCAAGAGTGGGGGCGACGAGAGACCCAGTACTTC. This gives the protein CASSQEWGRRETQYF.

This clonotype was counted at least ten times. The chain links TRBV5-1 to TRBJ1-1, with TRBD1 identical over 12 bases. V dropped 4 bases and J dropped 3; count of bases not matched to a gene: 4. From germline, CDR1 is SGHRS and CDR2 YFSETQ. This CDR3 spans 15 amino acids. CDR3 nucleotide sequence: TGCGCCAGCAGCCGGGGACAGGGGGCCGACACTGAAGCTTTCTTT. It encodes CASSRGQGADTEAFF.

This clonotype has at least ten counts. The chain couples TRBV11-2 to TRBJ2-7; TRBD1 might be the D (5 bases). This CDR3 has 14 amino acids. Germline loops: CDR1 SGHAT, CDR2 FQNNGV. Trimming pared 2 bases from V and 6 bases from J, leaving 14 bases between. CDR3 sequence: CASSLMQGLSEQYV. CDR3 bases: TGTGCCAGCAGCTTAATGCAGGGTCTATCCGAGCAGTACGTC.

This clonotype was recorded at least ten times. The chain is built from TRBV12-3 or TRBV12-4 and TRBJ1-3, with D uncertain. With 5 bases removed from V and 0 bases from J, the gap between germline ends came to 14 bases. The CDR3 length is 16 residues. The DNA for the CDR3 is TGTGCCAGCAGTGAGTTTGACATCAGCTCTGGAAACACCATATATTTT. Translating gives CASSEFDISSGNTIYF.

This clonotype showed up many times. The genes are TRBV6-6 and TRBJ1-2; no definite D call. Germline lookup yields CDR1 MNHNY and CDR2 SVGAGI (reference sequence). Trimming cost V 4 bases and J 8 bases, with 14 bases left between them. This CDR3 is 13 amino acids long. CDR3 nucleotide sequence: TGTGCCAGCAGTTTGAGCGAAGCGGAGGGCTACACCTTC. It codes for CASSLSEAEGYTF.

There are many counts of this clonotype. V usage is TRBV4-3 and J usage is TRBJ2-3; no reliable D call. CDR1 is LGHNA and CDR2 is YSLEER in the germline V gene. This CDR3 is 12 amino acids long. Trimming pared 0 bases from V and 6 bases from J, leaving 4 bases between. CDR3 in DNA: TGCGCCAGCAGCCAAGATCTTGATACGCAGTATTTT. This gives the protein CASSQDLDTQYF.

This clonotype was detected ten times or more. The V gene is TRBV6-5, the J gene TRBJ2-7; TRBD2 matches 7 bases. CDR3 size: 14 residues. Germline V gene sequence: CDR1 MNHEY, CDR2 SVGAGI. V lost 8 bases and J lost 0; bases outside the gene matches: 7. This CDR3 is CASRLGGSSYEQYF. The CDR3 nucleotides are TGTGCCAGCCGGTTGGGAGGGAGCTCCTACGAGCAGTACTTC.

This clonotype was observed at least ten times. The V and J genes are TRBV7-2 and TRBJ1-4, with 8 bases that match TRBD1. This CDR3 is 15 amino acids long. V was clipped by 4 bases and J by 8 bases; unmatched bases: 9. Per the germline V gene, CDR1 is SGHTA and CDR2 is FQGNSA. DNA for the CDR3: TGTGCCAGCAGCTCGAGTGCAGGGGGCCGCGAAAAACTGTTTTTT. Its protein product is CASSSSAGGREKLFF.

In this sample, this clonotype turned up many times. The chain has TRBV20-1 and TRBJ1-4; 8 bases map to TRBD1. Germline trimming cut 0 bases from V and 7 bases from J; bases unmatched to any gene: 7. This CDR3 region has 15 residues. Per the germline V gene, CDR1 is DFQATT and CDR2 is SNEGSKA (reference sequence). Here the CDR3 reads CSARDPGGPSEKLFF. CDR3 DNA: TGCAGTGCTAGAGACCCAGGGGGCCCGAGTGAAAAACTGTTTTTT.

V gene TRBV5-1 combines with J gene TRBJ2-2; D possibly uses TRBD1 or TRBD2 (6 bases each). CDR3 length equals 13 residues. V gave up 5 bases and J gave up 6 bases, with 11 bases separating them. The germline V gene encodes CDR1 SGHRS and CDR2 YFSETQ. This CDR3 reads CASRSGEAGELFF. In DNA, the CDR3 is TGCGCCAGCAGGTCAGGGGAGGCCGGGGAGCTGTTTTTT.

This clonotype was recorded a few times. The chain is built from TRBV10-3 and TRBJ2-1; 8 bases fit TRBD1. V lost 6 bases to trimming and J lost 7 bases; unmatched junction nucleotides: 8. The CDR3 runs 14 residues. Germline V gene lookup returns CDR1 ENHRY and CDR2 SYGVKD. The CDR3 DNA reads as TGTGCCATCAGCGAGGGGACAGGTAAAAATGAGCAGTTCTTC. Translation: CAISEGTGKNEQFF.

The sample holds many counts of this clonotype. This chain links TRBV20-1 with TRBJ2-3; 7 nucleotides line up with TRBD1. CDR1 is DFQATT and CDR2 is SNEGSKA in the germline V gene (reference sequence). The CDR3 is made up of 14 amino acids. Losses at the gene ends were 5 bases for V and 1 base for J; bases not matched to a gene: 6. Here the CDR3 reads CSALRGSGTDTQYF. The CDR3 DNA follows: TGCAGTGCTCTCAGGGGGTCCGGCACAGATACGCAGTATTTT.

This clonotype was observed many times. The rearrangement uses TRBV4-3 and TRBJ1-3; D unresolved. V lost 0 bases, J lost 0 bases, and 9 bases lay in between. The CDR3 length is 16 residues. CDR1 and CDR2 from the germline V gene are LGHNA and YSLEER. The CDR3 DNA follows: TGCGCCAGCAGCCAAGAAGTTTTGAACTCTGGAAACACCATATATTTT. Its protein product is CASSQEVLNSGNTIYF.

This clonotype was seen repeatedly, ten times or more. This rearrangement joins TRBV5-1 to TRBJ2-5; D not resolved. CDR1 SGHRS and CDR2 YFSETQ come from the germline V gene. This CDR3 contains 13 residues. With 0 bases removed from V and 4 bases from J, the gap between germline ends came to 7 bases. The CDR3 region is CASSLDLGETQYF. As DNA, the CDR3 is TGCGCCAGCAGCTTGGATCTGGGAGAGACCCAGTACTTC.

This clonotype was seen ten or more times. V usage is TRBV5-5 and J usage is TRBJ1-2; D gene ambiguous. The CDR3 covers 14 residues. V lost 1 base and J lost 5, with 12 bases in between. Germline V gives CDR1 SGHKS, CDR2 YYEKEE (reference sequence). CDR3 nucleotide sequence: TGTGCCAGCAGCTTGAGCTGGATGGTTTATGGCTACACCTTC. Translation gives CASSLSWMVYGYTF.

This clonotype was counted ten times or more. The chain is built from TRBV7-6 and TRBJ2-5; a possible D gene is TRBD1 (6 bases). Germline V gene sequence: CDR1 SGHVS, CDR2 FNYEAQ. V was clipped by 3 bases and J by 5 bases, with 16 bases between them. This CDR3 comprises 15 residues. The CDR3 DNA reads TGTGCCAGCAGCTTCTGGTCAGGGGTCGGGGAGACCCAGTACTTC. This translates into CASSFWSGVGETQYF.